This T cell receptor (beta chain) was recovered during a study of cytomegalovirus exposure and HLA in healthy donors. Turning to the study itself: There were around 100 million unique TCR beta sequences, drawn from about 190 million T cells, in an earlier analysis.

Researchers ran the PCR with 60 Vbeta and 13 Jbeta primers. Assay used: immunoSEQ multiplex PCR; TCRdb lists only in-frame clones, some missing. Among approximately 150,000 clones listed, 75% to 90% were seen once. On this clone: Its specificity is unknown.

The study's findings and limits: A link between a missense DCLRE1C variant and TCR beta V- and J-gene trimming emerged from a later analysis.

The V gene's germline CDR1 is SGHNT and CDR2 YYREEE (reference sequence). V trimming: 3 bases; J trimming: 4 bases; junction bases outside the gene matches: 5. This CDR3 comprises 15 residues. The chain links TRBV5-4 to TRBJ1-1; 11 bases align to TRBD1. The sequencing input was PBMCs. This receptor was taken from a woman in her thirties in good health and CMV-seronegative. CDR3 nucleotides: TGTGCCAGCAGCTCCCGGGACAGGGGGTTCACTGAAGCTTTCTTT. It codes for CASSSRDRGFTEAFF. Based on the CDR3 plus reference TRBV5-4 and TRBJ1-1, the full variable domain is ETGVTQSPTHLIKTRGQQVTLRCSSQSGHNTVSWYQQALGQGPQFIFQYYREEENGRGNFPPRFSGLQFPNYSSELNVNALELDDSALYLCASSSRDRGFTEAFFGQGTRLTVV.